This TCR beta chain emerged from a study of radiotherapy plus CTLA-4 blockade in lung cancer. Study at large: Disease control was achieved by approximately 30% of patients, and objective responses by 15% to 20%. Findings and caveats of the study: Once radiotherapy plus ipilimumab had been given, TCR clones derived from tumor expanded in blood.

Germline V lookup: CDR1 SGHAT, CDR2 FQNNGV. The germline V and J ends were trimmed by 4 bases and 1 base, with 7 bases remaining between them. The CDR3 runs 13 residues. Data came from immunoSEQ multiplex PCR; TCRdb stores just in-frame clones and leaves some out. The data contain fewer than 50,000 clones, over 55% of them seen just once; the ten biggest clones take up roughly 18%. This clone appeared once. Its target is unknown. Focal radiation plus CTLA-4 blockade with ipilimumab was administered to patients who had chemo-refractory metastatic non-small-cell lung cancer. The chain is built from TRBV11-2 and TRBJ1-1; D may be TRBD1 (5 bases). The clonotype originates from a human donor with non-small cell lung cancer who had a partial response to radiotherapy plus ipilimumab. This sample comprised peripheral blood, obtained from a patient treated with radiotherapy plus ipilimumab. CDR3 bases: TGTGCCAGCAGCTACGGACAGAACACTGAAGCTTTCTTT. Protein: CASSYGQNTEAFF.